The sequence of this TCR beta chain was determined in a study of blood T cell repertoires in COVID-19. Study as a whole: T cells, B-cell-depleted T cells, or PBMCs supplied cDNA or gDNA.

Original processing methods: Using reference gene primer amplification, nucleated cell counts were estimated. The table came from immunoSEQ multiplex PCR; TCRdb's copy has only in-frame clones and leaves some out. V and J calls and clone size follow that table, whereas D and trimming were derived from the DNA. This table has over 130,000 clones, 75% to 90% appearing once. Germline V gene data show CDR1 as LNHDA and CDR2 as SQIVND (reference sequence). The germline V and J ends were trimmed by 2 bases and 0 bases, with 8 bases remaining between them. The CDR3 totals 15 residues. The chain is built from TRBV19 and TRBJ1-5; D might be TRBD1 (5 bases). This TCR derives from a woman at least 80 years old with acute or convalescent COVID-19. Sequenced material: peripheral blood. The DNA of the CDR3 is TGTGCCAGTAGTATATCAGGACATAGCAATCAGCCCCAGCATTTT. It specifies CASSISGHSNQPQHF.